This T cell receptor beta chain stems from a study of blood T cells in healthy people across ages. Study-wide points: One million T cells yielded diversity estimates that were considered underestimates.

This clonotype was picked up one time. Its target is not known. This CDR3 has 15 amino acids. The V end was cut by 5 bases, the J end by 6 bases, with 17 bases between. Caucasian, healthy and from Russia, the donors were aged between roughly 6 and 95. Each donor supplied around 9.9 milliliters of peripheral blood. A J-beta primer mix and a sample-barcoded 5' primer were used in a second PCR of about 6 to 12 cycles. Each single sample gave us at least 3 million CDR3-containing paired-end reads. Each CDR3 protein gets one entry after TCRdb re-called the 5' RACE reads with MiXCR. This table holds approximately 800,000 distinct CDR3 sequences, about half found once.

The V call is TRBV12-3 or TRBV12-4, the J call TRBJ2-4, with D possibly TRBD1 on 6 matching bases. The material sequenced was blood. This TCR was sampled from an elderly man in good health. As DNA, the CDR3 is TGTGCCAGCAGTCAGGGGACCAAGGGTGGAAACATTCAGTACTTC. Its protein product is CASSQGTKGGNIQYF.